This entry describes one TCR beta chain. The CDR3 has 15 amino acids. CDR1 and CDR2 from the germline V gene are KGHSH and LQKENI. Trimming cost V 3 bases and J 6 bases; bases outside gene matches: 7. The data originate from a study of blood T cell repertoires in COVID-19. About the research overall: Whether acute or convalescent, the COVID-19 samples came from the United States, Italy and Spain. PBMCs, B-cell-depleted T cells, or T cells provided the cDNA or gDNA that made up the material.

As processed by the authors: Reference gene primer amplification in the assay estimated nucleated cell counts. Profiling relied on immunoSEQ multiplex PCR, and the TCRdb table lists in-frame clones only, not all of them. D and trimming were read from the DNA, whereas the V and J calls and clone size are those reported in that table. The profile shows tens of thousands of clones, 89% of them singletons. The sequenced sample was peripheral blood. This receptor was obtained from a man between 60 and 75 years old with active COVID-19. This chain uses TRBV18 with TRBJ2-1, with 8 bases lining up with TRBD2. The CDR3 here is CASSPAGGVGNEQFF. CDR3 DNA sequence: TGTGCCAGCTCACCGGCGGGGGGCGTCGGCAATGAGCAGTTCTTC.